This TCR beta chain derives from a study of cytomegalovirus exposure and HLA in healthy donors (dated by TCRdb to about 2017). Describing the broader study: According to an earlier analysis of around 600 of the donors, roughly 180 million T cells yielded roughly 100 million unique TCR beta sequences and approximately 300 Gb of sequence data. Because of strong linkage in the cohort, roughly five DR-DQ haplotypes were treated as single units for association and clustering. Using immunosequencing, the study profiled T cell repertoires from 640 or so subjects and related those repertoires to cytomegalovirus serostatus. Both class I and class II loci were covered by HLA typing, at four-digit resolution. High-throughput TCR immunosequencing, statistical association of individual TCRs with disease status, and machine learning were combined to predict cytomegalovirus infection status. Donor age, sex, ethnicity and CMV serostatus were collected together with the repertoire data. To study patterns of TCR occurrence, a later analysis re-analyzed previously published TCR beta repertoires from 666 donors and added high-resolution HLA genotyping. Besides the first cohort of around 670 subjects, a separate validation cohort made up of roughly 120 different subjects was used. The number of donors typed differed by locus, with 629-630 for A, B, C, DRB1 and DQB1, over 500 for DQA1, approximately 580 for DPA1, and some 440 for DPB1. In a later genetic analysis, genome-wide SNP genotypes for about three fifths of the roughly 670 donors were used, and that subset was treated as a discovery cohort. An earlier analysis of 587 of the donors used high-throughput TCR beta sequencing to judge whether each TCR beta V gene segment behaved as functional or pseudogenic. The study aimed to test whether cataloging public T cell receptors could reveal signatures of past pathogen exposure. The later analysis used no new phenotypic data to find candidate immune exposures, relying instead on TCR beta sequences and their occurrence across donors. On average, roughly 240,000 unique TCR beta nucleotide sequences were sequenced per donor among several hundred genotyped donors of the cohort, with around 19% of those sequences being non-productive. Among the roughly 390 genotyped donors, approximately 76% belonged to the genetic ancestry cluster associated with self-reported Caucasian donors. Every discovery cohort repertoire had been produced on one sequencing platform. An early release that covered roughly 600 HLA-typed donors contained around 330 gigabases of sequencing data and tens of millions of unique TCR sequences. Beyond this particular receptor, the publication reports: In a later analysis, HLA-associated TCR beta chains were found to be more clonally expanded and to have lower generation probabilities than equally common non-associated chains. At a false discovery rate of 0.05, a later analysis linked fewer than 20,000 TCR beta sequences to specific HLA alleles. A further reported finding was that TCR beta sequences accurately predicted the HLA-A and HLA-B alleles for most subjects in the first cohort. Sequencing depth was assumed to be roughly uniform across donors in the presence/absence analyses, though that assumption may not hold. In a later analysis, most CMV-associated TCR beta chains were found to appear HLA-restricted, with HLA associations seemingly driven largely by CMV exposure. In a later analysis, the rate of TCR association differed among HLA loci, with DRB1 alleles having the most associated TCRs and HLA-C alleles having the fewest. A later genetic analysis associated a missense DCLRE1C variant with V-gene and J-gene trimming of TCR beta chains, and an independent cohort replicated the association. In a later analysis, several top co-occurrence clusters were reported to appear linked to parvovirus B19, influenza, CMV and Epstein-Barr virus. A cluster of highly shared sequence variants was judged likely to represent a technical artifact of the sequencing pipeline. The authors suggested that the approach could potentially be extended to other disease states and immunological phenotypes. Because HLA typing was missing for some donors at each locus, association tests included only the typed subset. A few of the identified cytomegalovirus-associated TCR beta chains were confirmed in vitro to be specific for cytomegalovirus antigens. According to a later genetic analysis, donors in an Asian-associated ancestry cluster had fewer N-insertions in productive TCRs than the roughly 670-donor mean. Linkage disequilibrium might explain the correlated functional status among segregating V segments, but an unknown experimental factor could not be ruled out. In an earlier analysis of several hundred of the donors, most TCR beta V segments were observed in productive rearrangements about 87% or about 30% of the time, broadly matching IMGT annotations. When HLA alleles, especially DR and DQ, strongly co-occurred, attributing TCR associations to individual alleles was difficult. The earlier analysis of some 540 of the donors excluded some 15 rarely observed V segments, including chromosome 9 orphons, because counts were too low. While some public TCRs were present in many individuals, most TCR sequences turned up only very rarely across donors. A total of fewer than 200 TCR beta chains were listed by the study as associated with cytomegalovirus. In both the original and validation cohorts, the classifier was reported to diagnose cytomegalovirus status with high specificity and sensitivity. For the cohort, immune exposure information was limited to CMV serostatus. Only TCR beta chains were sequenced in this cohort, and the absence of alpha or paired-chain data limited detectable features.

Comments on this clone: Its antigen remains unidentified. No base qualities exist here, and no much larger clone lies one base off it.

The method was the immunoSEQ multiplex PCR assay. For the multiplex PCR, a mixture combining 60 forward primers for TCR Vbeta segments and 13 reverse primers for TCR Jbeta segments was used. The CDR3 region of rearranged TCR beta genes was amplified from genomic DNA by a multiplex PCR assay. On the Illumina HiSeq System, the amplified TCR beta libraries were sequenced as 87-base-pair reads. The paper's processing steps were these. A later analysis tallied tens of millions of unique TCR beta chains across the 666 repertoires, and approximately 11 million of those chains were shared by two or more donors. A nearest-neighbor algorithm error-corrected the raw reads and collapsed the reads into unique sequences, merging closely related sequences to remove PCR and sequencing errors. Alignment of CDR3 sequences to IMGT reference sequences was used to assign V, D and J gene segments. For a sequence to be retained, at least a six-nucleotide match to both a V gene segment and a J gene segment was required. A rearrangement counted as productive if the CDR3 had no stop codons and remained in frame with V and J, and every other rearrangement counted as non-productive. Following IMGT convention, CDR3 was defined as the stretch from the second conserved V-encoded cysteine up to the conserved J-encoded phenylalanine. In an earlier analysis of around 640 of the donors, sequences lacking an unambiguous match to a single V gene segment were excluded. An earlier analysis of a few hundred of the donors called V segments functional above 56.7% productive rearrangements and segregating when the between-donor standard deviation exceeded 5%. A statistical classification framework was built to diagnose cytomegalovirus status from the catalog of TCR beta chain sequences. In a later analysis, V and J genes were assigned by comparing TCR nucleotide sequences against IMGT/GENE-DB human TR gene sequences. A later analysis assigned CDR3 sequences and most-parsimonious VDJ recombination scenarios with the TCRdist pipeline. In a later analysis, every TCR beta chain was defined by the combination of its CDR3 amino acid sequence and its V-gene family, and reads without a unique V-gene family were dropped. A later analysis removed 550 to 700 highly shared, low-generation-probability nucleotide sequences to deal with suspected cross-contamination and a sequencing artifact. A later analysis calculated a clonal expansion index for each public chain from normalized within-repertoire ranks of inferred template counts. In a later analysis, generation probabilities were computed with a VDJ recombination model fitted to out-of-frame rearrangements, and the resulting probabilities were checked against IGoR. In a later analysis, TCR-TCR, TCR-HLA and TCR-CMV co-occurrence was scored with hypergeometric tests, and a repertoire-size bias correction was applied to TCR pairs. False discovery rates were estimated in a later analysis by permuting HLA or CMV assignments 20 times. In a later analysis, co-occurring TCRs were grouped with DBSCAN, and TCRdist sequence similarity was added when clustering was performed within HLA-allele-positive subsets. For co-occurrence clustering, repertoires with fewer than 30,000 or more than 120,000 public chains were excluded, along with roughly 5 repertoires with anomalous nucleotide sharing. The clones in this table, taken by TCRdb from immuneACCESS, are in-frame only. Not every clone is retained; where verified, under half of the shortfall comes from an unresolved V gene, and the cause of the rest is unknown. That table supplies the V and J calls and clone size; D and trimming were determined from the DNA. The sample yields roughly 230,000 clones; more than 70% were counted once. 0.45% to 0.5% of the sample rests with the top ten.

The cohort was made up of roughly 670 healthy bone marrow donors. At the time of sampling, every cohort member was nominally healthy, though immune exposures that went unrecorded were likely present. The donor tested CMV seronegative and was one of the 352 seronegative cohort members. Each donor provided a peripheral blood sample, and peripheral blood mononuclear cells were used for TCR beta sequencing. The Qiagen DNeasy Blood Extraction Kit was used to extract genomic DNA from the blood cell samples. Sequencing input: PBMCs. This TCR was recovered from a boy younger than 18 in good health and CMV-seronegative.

The sequenced DNA: TGTGCCAGCAGCTCTACAGGGGCGCGGGGCTACACCTTC. Translated, it reads CASSSTGARGYTF. Recombination connected TRBV5-6 to TRBJ1-2; the junction holds 7 bases that match TRBD1. As encoded in the germline V gene, CDR1 is SGHDT while CDR2 is YYEEEE. Clipping removes 3 bases from V and 8 bases from J, with 7 as the unmatched junction base count. From the cysteine up to the phenylalanine, the CDR3 has a length of 13 residues. Only CDR3 DNA remains: 39 bases, in frame from the first base. The variable domain in full, with residues beyond the CDR3 obtained from the reference TRBV5-6 and TRBJ1-2 genes, is DAGVTQSPTHLIKTRGQQVTLRCSPKSGHDTVSWYQQALGQGPQFIFQYYEEEERQRGNFPDRFSGHQFPNYSSELNVNALLLGDSALYLCASSSTGARGYTFGSGTRLTVV.